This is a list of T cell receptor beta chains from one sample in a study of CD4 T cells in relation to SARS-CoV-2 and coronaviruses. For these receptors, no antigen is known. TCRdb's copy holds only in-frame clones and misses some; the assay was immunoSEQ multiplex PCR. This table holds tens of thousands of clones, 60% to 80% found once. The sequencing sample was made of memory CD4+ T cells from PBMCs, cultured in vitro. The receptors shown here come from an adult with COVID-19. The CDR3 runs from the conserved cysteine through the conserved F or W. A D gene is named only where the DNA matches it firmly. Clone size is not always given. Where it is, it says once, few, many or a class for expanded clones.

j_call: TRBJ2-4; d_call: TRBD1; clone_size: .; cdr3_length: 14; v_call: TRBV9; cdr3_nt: TGTGCCAGCAGCCGACAGGGCCTCGAAAACATTCAGTACTTC; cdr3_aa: CASSRQGLENIQYF
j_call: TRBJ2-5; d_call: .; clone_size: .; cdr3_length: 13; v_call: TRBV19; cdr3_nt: TGTGCCAGTAGTTGGACAGTACAAGAGACCCAGTACTTC; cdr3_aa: CASSWTVQETQYF
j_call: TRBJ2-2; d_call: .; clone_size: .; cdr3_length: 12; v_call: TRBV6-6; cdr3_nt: TGTGCCAGCAGCGAAAACACCGGGGAGCTGTTTTTT; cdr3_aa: CASSENTGELFF
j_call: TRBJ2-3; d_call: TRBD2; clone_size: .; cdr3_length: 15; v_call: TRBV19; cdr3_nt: TGTGCCAGTACCTTGTCTAGCGGGAGAAGGGATACGCAGTATTTT; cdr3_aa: CASTLSSGRRDTQYF
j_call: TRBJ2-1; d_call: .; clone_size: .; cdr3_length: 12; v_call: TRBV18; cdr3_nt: TGTGCCAGCTCACCAAACCAACGAGAGCAGTTCTTC; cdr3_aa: CASSPNQREQFF
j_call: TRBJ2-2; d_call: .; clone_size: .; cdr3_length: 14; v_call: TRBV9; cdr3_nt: TGTGCCAGCAGCGCTCAGGGTGCCACCGGGGAGCTGTTTTTT; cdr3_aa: CASSAQGATGELFF
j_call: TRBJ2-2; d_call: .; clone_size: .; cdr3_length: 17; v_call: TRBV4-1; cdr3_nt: TGCGCCAGCAGCCCTCTACCAGGACAGTTCTGGAACGGGGAGCTGTTTTTT; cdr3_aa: CASSPLPGQFWNGELFF
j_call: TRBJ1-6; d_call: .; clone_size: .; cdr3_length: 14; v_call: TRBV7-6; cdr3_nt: TGTGCCAGCAGCGTTAGAGGATCCGAGAAACCCCTCCACTTT; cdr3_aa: CASSVRGSEKPLHF
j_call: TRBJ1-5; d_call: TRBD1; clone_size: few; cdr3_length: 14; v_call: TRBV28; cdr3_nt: TGTGCCAGCAGTTGGGACAGGGGGGTTCCGCCCCAGCATTTT; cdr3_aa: CASSWDRGVPPQHF
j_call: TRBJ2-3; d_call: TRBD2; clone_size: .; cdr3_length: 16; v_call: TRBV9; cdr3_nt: TGTGCCAGCAGCGAGGGACTAGCGGGAGGCACAGATACGCAGTATTTT; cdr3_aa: CASSEGLAGGTDTQYF